This entry lists 24 T cell receptor beta chains sequenced from one sample in a study of blood T cell dynamics during melanoma immunotherapy. Time point defined: pre-treatment baseline. Using immunoSEQ multiplex PCR, the repertoire was profiled, and TCRdb retains in-frame clones only, with some absent. There are around 10,000 clones in the sample; just over 85% occur only once, and approximately 12% lies in the top ten. The specimen comprised blood, sampled from a patient treated with checkpoint blockade. The receptors derive from a human donor with melanoma.

The CDR3 protein is CASSVEGLQETQYF. CDR3 nucleotides: TGTGCCAGCAGCGTAGAGGGTCTCCAAGAGACCCAGTACTTC. The V gene is TRBV9, the J gene TRBJ2-5; D is undetermined. V was clipped by 0 bases and J by 1 base, with 7 bases between them. CDR1 is SGDLS and CDR2 is YYNGEE in the germline V gene. The CDR3 contains 14 residues.

The chain combines TRBV6-5 with TRBJ2-7, with 9 bases lining up with TRBD1. This CDR3 is 14 amino acids long. CDR1 MNHEY and CDR2 SVGAGI come from the germline V gene. The trim removed 6 bases at V and 6 bases at J, leaving 9 bases unmatched. The CDR3 sequence is CASRQGLQGAEQYF. In DNA, the CDR3 is TGTGCCAGCAGACAGGGGCTACAGGGGGCCGAGCAGTACTTC.

This clone was counted only a few times. This sequence joins TRBV5-1 and TRBJ1-3; unclear D gene. V was cut by 0 bases and J by 4 bases, with 11 bases left in between. Germline assignment: CDR1 SGHRS and CDR2 YFSETQ. CDR3 length equals 15 residues. The CDR3 region is CASSLASQQGNTIYF. CDR3 DNA sequence: TGCGCCAGCAGCTTGGCCAGCCAGCAAGGAAACACCATATATTTT.

This clone has just one count. The CDR3: CASSLEWSMGTDTQYF. The CDR3 coding sequence is TGTGCCAGCAGCTTAGAATGGTCTATGGGCACAGATACGCAGTATTTT. V gene TRBV11-2 combines with J gene TRBJ2-3, with D uncertain. Germline assignment: CDR1 SGHAT and CDR2 FQNNGV. V shed 0 bases and J shed 1 base, with 11 bases lying between them. The CDR3 length is 16 residues.

The V gene is TRBV9, the J gene TRBJ2-2; 14 bases fit TRBD2. Unmatched junction bases numbered 4, after V lost 2 bases and J lost 7 bases. This CDR3 has 16 amino acids. In germline, CDR1 is SGDLS, CDR2 YYNGEE. CDR3 residues: CASSVGTSGGFGELFF. CDR3 sequence (DNA): TGTGCCAGCAGCGTGGGGACTAGCGGGGGTTTCGGGGAGCTGTTTTTT.

In its sample, this clone was seen once. This chain links TRBV6-5 with TRBJ2-2; D remains unclear. The germline V gene encodes CDR1 MNHEY and CDR2 SVGAGI. This CDR3 is 14 amino acids long. Trimming removed 10 bases at V and 6 bases at J, with 18 bases between. Written as DNA, the CDR3 is TGTGCCACCCTCCTCACAGTACGGGCCGGGGAGCTGTTTTTT. Encoded protein: CATLLTVRAGELFF.

V is TRBV7-9 and J is TRBJ2-1; 8 bases match TRBD1. The germline gives CDR1 SEHNR, CDR2 FQNEAQ (reference sequence). J lost 8 bases, V lost 5 bases, and 14 bases had no gene match. The CDR3 runs to 16 residues. The CDR3 loop reads CASSTTGTGFGDEQFF. The CDR3 DNA is TGTGCCAGCAGCACCACCGGGACAGGATTTGGGGATGAGCAGTTCTTC.

In this sample, this clone turned up once. The CDR3, as DNA: TGTGCCAGCAGCCCAGGGACAGGGATTCACGAGCAGTACTTC. Translated: CASSPGTGIHEQYF. The chain links TRBV6-5 to TRBJ2-5; 9 nucleotides line up with TRBD1. The end of the DNA is better explained by TRBJ2-7, so the J call may be wrong. Germline V gives CDR1 MNHEY, CDR2 SVGAGI. CDR3 length equals 14 residues.

The chain links TRBV30 to TRBJ1-1; D unresolved. The ends were cut back, 0 bases at V and 0 bases at J, with 5 bases in the middle. The CDR3 is made up of 13 amino acids. Germline loops: CDR1 GTSNPN, CDR2 SVGIG (reference sequence). The CDR3 sequence: CAWSVYMNTEAFF. CDR3 bases: TGTGCCTGGAGTGTTTATATGAACACTGAAGCTTTCTTT.

This sequence joins TRBV18 and TRBJ2-7; 10 bases agree with TRBD1. The CDR3 is made up of 14 amino acids. Per germline, CDR1 KGHSH and CDR2 LQKENI. Trimming took 2 bases from V and 3 from J; bases not matched to a gene: 1. CDR3 bases: TGTGCCAGCTCACCATGGGACAGGGGCTACGAGCAGTACTTC. Amino acids: CASSPWDRGYEQYF.

The chain combines TRBV6-1 with TRBJ2-5, with D unresolved. Looked up from germline, CDR1 is MNHNS and CDR2 is SASEGT. Trimming took 6 bases from V and 5 from J, leaving 7 bases between them. This CDR3 comprises 11 residues. The CDR3 protein is CASRGVETQYF. The CDR3 nucleotides read TGTGCCAGCAGGGGTGTCGAGACCCAGTACTTC.

The chain uses TRBV20-1 and TRBJ2-7; D gene ambiguous. CDR1 and CDR2 (germline): DFQATT, SNEGSKA (reference sequence). The germline V and J ends were trimmed by 3 bases and 4 bases, with 7 bases remaining between them. The CDR3 is 11 amino acids. The CDR3 is CSARSEYEQYF. Here the CDR3 DNA reads TGCAGTGCTAGGAGCGAATACGAGCAGTACTTC.

The J gene is TRBJ1-6, the V gene TRBV6-5; the D gene is possibly TRBD1 (5 bases). CDR1 and CDR2 from the germline V gene are MNHEY and SVGAGI. The CDR3 runs 13 residues. V lost 6 bases, J lost 7 bases, and 10 bases lay in between. Here the CDR3 DNA reads TGTGCCAGCAGGGGGGTGGGCAATTCACCCCTCCACTTT. It translates to CASRGVGNSPLHF.

This clone has just one count. The chain is built from TRBV21-1 and TRBJ2-7; the table's D call of TRBD1 was not tested on the DNA. TRBV21-1 is noted as a pseudogene. CDR3 length equals 13 residues. Here the CDR3 reads CARGARYSYEQYF. The CDR3 DNA reads as TGTGCCAGGGGGGCCAGATACTCCTACGAGCAGTACTTC.

The gene calls are TRBV5-4 and TRBJ1-6; TRBD1 matches 7 bases. This CDR3 spans 14 amino acids. The germline gives CDR1 SGHNT, CDR2 YYREEE (reference sequence). V shed 4 bases and J 7 bases; nucleotides not matched to a gene: 5. CDR3 region: CASSRDSGNSPLHF. CDR3 DNA sequence: TGTGCCAGCAGCCGGGACAGTGGAAATTCACCCCTCCACTTT.

V usage is TRBV30 and J usage is TRBJ2-3, with D possibly being TRBD1 or TRBD2 (5 bases each). This CDR3 has 14 residues. Germline V gene data show CDR1 as GTSNPN and CDR2 as SVGIG (reference sequence). V lost 0 bases, J lost 4 bases, and 11 bases lay in between. CDR3 amino acids: CAWSVGGTADTQYF. As DNA, the CDR3 is TGTGCCTGGAGTGTTGGGGGAACGGCAGATACGCAGTATTTT.

V usage is TRBV6-1 and J usage is TRBJ2-7, with D unresolved. Trimming took 2 bases from V and 4 from J, leaving 12 bases between them. The germline CDR1 and CDR2 sequences are MNHNS and SASEGT. CDR3 length equals 14 residues. DNA for the CDR3: TGTGCCAGCAGTGAAAGGGCGGAGCGATACGAGCAGTACTTC. Translated, it gives CASSERAERYEQYF.

The chain employs TRBV2 and TRBJ1-5, with TRBD1 matching over 8 bases. CDR3 size: 15 residues. Trimming at V came to 3 bases and at J to 3 bases, leaving 4 bases not matched to a gene. Germline V gives CDR1 SNHLY, CDR2 FYNNEI. This CDR3 is CASSDTGGNNQPQHF. The CDR3 region has the DNA TGTGCCAGCAGTGACACAGGGGGAAACAATCAGCCCCAGCATTTT.

The rearrangement joins TRBV9 to TRBJ2-2; D is undetermined. Trimming stripped 3 bases from V and 6 bases from J, with 6 bases between. Per the germline V gene, CDR1 is SGDLS and CDR2 is YYNGEE. The CDR3 has 12 residues. The CDR3 DNA is TGTGCCAGCAGCGCCCTCGCCGGGGAGCTGTTTTTT. Translating it yields CASSALAGELFF.

The V gene is TRBV7-8, the J gene TRBJ2-3; 7 bases fit TRBD2. The CDR3 spans 15 residues. Germline lookup yields CDR1 SGHVS and CDR2 FQNEAQ. V gave up 8 bases and J gave up 7 bases; unmatched junction bases: 15. In DNA form, the CDR3 reads TGTGCCAGCGGACTAGTGGGGGGGGTCCGTAATACGCAGTATTTT. Protein: CASGLVGGVRNTQYF. Combining the CDR3 with reference TRBV7-8 and TRBJ2-3 gives the whole variable domain GAGVSQSPRYKVAKRGQDVALRCDPISGHVSLFWYQQALGQGPEFLTYFQNEAQLDKSGLPSDRFFAERPEGSVSTLKIQRTQQEDSAVYLCASGLVGGVRNTQYFGPGTRLTVL.

This chain links TRBV19 with TRBJ1-5; D is possibly TRBD1 (6 bases). This CDR3 is 16 amino acids long. From germline, CDR1 is LNHDA and CDR2 SQIVND (reference sequence). V was shortened by 7 bases and J by 0 bases, with 16 bases between the two germline ends. CDR3 coding DNA: TGTGCCAGTAAGCGGACAGTAGGCCTTAGCAATCAGCCCCAGCATTTT. It encodes CASKRTVGLSNQPQHF.

The V call is TRBV6-5, the J call TRBJ1-5; D might be TRBD1 (5 bases). Trimming removed 5 bases from V and 9 bases from J, with 14 bases in between. The CDR3 covers 13 residues. CDR1 and CDR2 (germline): MNHEY, SVGAGI. CDR3 region: CASSRDRGLPQHF. The CDR3, as DNA: TGTGCCAGCAGTAGGGACCGCGGTTTGCCCCAGCATTTT.

The CDR3 DNA follows: TGTGCCAGCAGCACGGACAGTCCAGGCTCCTACAATGAGCAGTTCTTC. As protein: CASSTDSPGSYNEQFF. The V and J genes are TRBV5-6 and TRBJ2-1; perhaps TRBD1 as D (6 bases). In germline, CDR1 is SGHDT, CDR2 YYEEEE. This CDR3 contains 16 residues. Deletions cut 4 bases from V and 0 bases from J, with 14 bases between.

The J gene is TRBJ1-4, the V gene TRBV28; perhaps TRBD1 as D (5 bases). This CDR3 is 14 amino acids long. CDR1 MDHEN and CDR2 SYDVKM come from the germline V gene. Trimming left V 8 bases short and J 5 bases short, with 15 bases between. CDR3 amino acids: CASRLQGNNEKLFF. As DNA, the CDR3 is TGTGCCAGCCGCCTTCAGGGAAACAATGAAAAACTGTTTTTT.